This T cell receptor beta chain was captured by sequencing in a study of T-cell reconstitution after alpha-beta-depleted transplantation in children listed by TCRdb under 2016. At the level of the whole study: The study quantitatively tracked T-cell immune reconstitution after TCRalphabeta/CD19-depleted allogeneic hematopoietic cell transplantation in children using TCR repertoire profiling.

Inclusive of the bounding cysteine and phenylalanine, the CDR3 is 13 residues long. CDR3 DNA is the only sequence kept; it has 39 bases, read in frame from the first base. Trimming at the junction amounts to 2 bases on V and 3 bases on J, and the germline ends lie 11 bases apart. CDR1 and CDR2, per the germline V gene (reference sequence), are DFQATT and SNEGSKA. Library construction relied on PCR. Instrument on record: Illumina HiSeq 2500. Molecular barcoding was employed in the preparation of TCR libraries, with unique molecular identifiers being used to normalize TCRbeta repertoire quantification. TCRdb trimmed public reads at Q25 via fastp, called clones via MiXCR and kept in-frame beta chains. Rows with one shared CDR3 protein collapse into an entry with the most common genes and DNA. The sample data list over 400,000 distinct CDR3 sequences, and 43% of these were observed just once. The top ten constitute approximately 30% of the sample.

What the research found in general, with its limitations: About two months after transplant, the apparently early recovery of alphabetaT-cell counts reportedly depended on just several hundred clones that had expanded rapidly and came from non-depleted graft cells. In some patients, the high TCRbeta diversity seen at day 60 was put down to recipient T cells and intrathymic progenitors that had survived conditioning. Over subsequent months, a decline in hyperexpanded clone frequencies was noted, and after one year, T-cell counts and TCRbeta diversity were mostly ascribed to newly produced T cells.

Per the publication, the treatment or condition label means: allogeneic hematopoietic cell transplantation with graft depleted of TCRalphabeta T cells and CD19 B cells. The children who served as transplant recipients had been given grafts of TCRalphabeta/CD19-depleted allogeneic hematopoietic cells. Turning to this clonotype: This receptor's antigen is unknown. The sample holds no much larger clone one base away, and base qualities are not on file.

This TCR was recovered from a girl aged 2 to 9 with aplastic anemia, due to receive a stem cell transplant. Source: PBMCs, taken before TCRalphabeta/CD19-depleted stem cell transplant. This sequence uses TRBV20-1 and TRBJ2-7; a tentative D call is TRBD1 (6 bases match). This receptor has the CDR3 CSARHEGGYEQYF. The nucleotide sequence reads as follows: TGCAGTGCTAGACATGAAGGGGGCTACGAGCAGTACTTC.